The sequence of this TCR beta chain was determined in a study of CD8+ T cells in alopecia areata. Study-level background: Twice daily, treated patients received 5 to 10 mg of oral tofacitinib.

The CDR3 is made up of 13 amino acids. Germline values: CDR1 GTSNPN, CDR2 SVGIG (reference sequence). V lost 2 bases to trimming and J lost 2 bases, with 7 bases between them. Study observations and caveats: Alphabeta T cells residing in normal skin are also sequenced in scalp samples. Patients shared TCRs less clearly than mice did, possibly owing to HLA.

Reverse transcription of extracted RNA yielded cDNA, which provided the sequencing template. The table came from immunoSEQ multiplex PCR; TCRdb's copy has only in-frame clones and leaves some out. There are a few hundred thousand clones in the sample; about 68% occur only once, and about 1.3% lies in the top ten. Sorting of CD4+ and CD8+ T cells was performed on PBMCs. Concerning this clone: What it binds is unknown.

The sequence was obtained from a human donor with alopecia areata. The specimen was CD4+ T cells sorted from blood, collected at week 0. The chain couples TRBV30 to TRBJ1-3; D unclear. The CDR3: CAWSPGTGNTIYF. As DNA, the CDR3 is TGTGCCTGGAGTCCGGGGACTGGAAACACCATATATTTT.